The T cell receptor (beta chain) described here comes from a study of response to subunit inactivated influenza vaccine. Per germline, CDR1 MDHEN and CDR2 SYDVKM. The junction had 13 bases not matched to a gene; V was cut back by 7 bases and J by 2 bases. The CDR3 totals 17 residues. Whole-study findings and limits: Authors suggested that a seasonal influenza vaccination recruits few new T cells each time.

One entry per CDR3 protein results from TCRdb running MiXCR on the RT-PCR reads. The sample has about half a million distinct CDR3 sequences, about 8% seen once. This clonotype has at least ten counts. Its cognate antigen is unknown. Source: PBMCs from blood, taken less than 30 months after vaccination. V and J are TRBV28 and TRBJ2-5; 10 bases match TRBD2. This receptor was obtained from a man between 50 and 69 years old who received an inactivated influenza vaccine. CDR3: CASTLGGLAGDQETQYF. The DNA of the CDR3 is TGTGCCAGCACCCTAGGGGGGCTAGCGGGAGATCAAGAGACCCAGTACTTC.